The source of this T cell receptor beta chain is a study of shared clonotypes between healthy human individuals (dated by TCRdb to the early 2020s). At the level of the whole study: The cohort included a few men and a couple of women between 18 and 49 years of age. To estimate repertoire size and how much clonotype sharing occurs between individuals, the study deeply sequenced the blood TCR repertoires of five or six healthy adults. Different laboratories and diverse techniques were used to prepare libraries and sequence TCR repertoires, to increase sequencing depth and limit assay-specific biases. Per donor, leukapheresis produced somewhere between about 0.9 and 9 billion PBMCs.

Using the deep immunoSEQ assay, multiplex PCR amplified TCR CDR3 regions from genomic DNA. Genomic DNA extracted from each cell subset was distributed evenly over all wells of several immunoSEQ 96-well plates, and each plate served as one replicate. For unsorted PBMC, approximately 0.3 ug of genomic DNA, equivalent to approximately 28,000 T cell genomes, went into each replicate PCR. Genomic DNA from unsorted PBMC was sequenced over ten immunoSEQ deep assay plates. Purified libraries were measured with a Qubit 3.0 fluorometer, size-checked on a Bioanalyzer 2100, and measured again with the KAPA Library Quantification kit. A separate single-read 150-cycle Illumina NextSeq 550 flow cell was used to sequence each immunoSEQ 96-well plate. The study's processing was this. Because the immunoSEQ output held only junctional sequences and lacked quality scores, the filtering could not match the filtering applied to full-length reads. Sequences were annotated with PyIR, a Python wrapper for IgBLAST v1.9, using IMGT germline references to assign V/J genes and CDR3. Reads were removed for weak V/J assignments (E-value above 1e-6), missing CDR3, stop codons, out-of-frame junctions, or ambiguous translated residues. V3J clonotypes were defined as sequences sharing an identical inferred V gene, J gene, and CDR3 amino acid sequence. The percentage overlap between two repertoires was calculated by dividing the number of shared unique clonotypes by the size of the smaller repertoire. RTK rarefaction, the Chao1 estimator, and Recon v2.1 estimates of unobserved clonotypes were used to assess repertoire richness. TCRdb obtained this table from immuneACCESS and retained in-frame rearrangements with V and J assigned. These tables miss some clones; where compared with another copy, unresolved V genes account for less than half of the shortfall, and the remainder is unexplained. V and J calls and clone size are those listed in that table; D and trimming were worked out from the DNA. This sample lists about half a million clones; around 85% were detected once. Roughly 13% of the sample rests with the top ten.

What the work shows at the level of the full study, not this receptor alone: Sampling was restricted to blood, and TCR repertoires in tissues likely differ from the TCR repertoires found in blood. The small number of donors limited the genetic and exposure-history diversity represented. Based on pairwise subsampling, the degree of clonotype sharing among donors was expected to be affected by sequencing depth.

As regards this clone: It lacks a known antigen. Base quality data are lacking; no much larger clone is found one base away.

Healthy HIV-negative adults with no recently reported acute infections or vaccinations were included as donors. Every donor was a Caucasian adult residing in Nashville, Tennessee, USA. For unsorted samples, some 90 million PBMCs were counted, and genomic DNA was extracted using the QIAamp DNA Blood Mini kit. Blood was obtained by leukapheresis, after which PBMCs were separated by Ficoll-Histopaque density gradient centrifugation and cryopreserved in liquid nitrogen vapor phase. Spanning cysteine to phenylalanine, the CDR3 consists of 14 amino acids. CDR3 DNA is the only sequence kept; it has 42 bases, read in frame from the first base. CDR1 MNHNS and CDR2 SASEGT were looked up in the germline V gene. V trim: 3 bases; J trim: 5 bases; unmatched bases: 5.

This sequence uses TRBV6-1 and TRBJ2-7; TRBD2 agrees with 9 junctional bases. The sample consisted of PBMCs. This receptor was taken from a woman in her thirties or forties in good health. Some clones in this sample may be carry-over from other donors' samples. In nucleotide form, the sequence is TGTGCCAGCAGTGAGCCGCGACTAGCGGACGAGCAGTACTTC. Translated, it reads CASSEPRLADEQYF.